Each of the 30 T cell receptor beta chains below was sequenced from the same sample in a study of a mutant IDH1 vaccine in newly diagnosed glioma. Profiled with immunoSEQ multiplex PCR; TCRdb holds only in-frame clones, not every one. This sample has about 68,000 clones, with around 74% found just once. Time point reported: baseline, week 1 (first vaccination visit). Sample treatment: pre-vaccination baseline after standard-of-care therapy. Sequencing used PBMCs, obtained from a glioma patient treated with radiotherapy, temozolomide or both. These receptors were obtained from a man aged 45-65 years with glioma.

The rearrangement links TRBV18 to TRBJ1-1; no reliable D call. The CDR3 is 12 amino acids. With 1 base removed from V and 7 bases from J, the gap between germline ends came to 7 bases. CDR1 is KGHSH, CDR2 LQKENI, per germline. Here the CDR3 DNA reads TGTGCCAGCTCACCACAGGGCTTTGAAGCTTTCTTT. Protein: CASSPQGFEAFF.

The CDR3: CASTTWGSHNEKLFF. DNA of the CDR3: TGTGCCAGCACCACTTGGGGGTCACATAATGAAAAACTGTTTTTT. The rearrangement joins TRBV6-5 to TRBJ1-4; D may be TRBD1 (5 bases). CDR3 length equals 15 residues. With 7 bases removed from V and 4 bases from J, the gap between germline ends came to 16 bases. Germline values: CDR1 MNHEY, CDR2 SVGAGI.

The CDR3 DNA reads as TGCGCCAGCAGCCAAGTAGGCAGAATGAACACTGAAGCTTTCTTT. Translated: CASSQVGRMNTEAFF. The genes are TRBV4-3 and TRBJ1-1; D gene uncertain. Germline lookup yields CDR1 LGHNA and CDR2 YSLEER. V gave up 1 base and J gave up 0 bases, with 9 bases separating them. The CDR3 runs 15 residues.

The CDR3 nucleotides are TGCGCCAGCAGCTTGGAGGGACAGGGTTCACAGGAGCAGTACTTC. Translation: CASSLEGQGSQEQYF. The V gene is TRBV5-1, the J gene TRBJ2-7; 9 bases line up with TRBD1. Germline V gene lookup returns CDR1 SGHRS and CDR2 YFSETQ. The CDR3 consists of 15 residues. After removal of 0 bases from V and 7 bases from J, the junction contained 8 bases not matched to a gene.

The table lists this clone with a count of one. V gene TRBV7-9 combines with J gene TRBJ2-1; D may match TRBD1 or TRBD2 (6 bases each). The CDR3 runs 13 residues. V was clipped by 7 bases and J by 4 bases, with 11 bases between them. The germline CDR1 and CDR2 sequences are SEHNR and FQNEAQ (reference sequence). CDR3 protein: CASIEGGYNEQFF. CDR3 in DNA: TGTGCCAGCATCGAGGGGGGATACAATGAGCAGTTCTTC.

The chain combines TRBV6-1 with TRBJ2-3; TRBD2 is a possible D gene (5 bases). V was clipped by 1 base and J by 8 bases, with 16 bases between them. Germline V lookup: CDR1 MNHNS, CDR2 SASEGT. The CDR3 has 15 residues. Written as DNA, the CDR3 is TGTGCCAGCAGTGAAGTCGGGGTAGCGTTAGGTACGCAGTATTTT. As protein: CASSEVGVALGTQYF.

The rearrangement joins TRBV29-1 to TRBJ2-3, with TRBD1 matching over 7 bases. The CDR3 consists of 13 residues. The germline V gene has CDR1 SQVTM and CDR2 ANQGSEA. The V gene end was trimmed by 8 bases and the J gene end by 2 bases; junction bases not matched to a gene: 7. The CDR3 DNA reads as TGCAGCTACCGACAGGGCTCCACAGATACGCAGTATTTT. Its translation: CSYRQGSTDTQYF.

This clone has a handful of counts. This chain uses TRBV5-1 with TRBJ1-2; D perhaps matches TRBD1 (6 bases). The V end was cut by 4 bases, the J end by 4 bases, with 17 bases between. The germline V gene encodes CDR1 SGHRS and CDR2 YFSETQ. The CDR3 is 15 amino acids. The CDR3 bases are TGCGCCAGCAGCGTGGACAGTCGAGGATCCTATGGCTACACCTTC. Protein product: CASSVDSRGSYGYTF.

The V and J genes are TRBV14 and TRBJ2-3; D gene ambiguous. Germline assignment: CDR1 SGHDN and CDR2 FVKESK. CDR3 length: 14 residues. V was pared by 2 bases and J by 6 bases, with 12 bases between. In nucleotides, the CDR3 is TGTGCCAGCAGCCAACCCCTCGGGTTCGATACGCAGTATTTT. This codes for CASSQPLGFDTQYF.

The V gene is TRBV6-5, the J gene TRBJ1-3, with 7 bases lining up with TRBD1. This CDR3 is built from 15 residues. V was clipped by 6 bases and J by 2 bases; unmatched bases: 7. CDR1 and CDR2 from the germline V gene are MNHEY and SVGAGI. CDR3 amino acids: CASSRQGIAGNTIYF. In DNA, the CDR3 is TGTGCCAGCAGCCGACAGGGAATTGCTGGAAACACCATATATTTT.

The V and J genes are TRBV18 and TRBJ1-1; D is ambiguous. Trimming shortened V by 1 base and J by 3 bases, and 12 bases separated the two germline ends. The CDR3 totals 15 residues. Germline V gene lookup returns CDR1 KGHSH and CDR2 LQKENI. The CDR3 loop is CASSPLSGKDTEAFF. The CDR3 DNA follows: TGTGCCAGCTCACCACTTTCGGGGAAGGACACTGAAGCTTTCTTT.

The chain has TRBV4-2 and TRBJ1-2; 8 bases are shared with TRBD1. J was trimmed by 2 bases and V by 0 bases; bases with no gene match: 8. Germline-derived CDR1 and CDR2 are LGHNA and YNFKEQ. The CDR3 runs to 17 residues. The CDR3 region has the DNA TGTGCCAGCAGCCAAGATCGGGGGACAGGAGGAAACTATGGCTACACCTTC. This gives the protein CASSQDRGTGGNYGYTF.

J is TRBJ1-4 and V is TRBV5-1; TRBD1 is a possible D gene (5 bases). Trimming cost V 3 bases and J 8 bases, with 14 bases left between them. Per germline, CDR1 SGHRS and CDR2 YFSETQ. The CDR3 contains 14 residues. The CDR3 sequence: CASSWGRGEEKLFF. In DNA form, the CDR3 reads TGCGCCAGCAGCTGGGGGAGGGGTGAAGAAAAACTGTTTTTT.

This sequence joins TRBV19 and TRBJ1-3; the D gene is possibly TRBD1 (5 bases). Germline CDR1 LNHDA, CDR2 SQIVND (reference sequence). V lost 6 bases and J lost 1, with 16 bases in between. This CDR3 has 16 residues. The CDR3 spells CASRNGYRSSGNTIYF. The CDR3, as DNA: TGTGCCAGTAGAAACGGGTACAGGTCGTCTGGAAACACCATATATTTT.

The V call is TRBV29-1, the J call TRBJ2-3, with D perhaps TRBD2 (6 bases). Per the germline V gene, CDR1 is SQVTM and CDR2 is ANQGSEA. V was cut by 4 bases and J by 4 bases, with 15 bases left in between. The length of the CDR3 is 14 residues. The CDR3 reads CSVGRGSGSDTQYF. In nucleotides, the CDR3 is TGCAGCGTTGGGCGGGGAAGCGGGTCAGATACGCAGTATTTT.

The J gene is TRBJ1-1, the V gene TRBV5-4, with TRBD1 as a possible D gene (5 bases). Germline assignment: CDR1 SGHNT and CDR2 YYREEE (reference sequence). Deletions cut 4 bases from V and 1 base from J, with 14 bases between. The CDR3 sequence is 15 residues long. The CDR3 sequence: CASSLKQGGNTEAFF. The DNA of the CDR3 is TGTGCCAGCAGCCTTAAGCAGGGCGGGAACACTGAAGCTTTCTTT.

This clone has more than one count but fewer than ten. In nucleotides, the CDR3 is TGCAGTGCCGACGGCCGGGAGACCCAGTACTTC. This gives the protein CSADGRETQYF. The J gene is TRBJ2-5, the V gene TRBV20-1; D is unclear. Trimming left V 6 bases short and J 5 bases short, with 10 bases between. The CDR3 is made up of 11 amino acids. CDR1 is DFQATT and CDR2 is SNEGSKA in the germline V gene (reference sequence).

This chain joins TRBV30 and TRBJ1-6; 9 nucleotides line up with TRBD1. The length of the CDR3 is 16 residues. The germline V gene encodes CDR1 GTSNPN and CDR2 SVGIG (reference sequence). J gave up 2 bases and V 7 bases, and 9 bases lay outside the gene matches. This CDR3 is CASPGQGGTYNSPLHF. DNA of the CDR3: TGTGCCTCCCCGGGACAGGGTGGAACCTATAATTCACCCCTCCACTTT.

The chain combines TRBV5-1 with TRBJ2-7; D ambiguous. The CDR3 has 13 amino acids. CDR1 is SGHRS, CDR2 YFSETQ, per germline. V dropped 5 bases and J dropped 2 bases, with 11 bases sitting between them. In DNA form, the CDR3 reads TGCGCCAGCAGTACGCTGTCTACCTACGAGCAGTACTTC. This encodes CASSTLSTYEQYF.

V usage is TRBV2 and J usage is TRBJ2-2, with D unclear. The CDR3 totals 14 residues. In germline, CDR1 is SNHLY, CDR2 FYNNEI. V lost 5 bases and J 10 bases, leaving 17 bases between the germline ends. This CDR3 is CASSSAPGSTELFF. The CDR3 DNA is TGTGCCAGCAGTAGCGCCCCAGGCAGTACGGAGCTGTTTTTT.

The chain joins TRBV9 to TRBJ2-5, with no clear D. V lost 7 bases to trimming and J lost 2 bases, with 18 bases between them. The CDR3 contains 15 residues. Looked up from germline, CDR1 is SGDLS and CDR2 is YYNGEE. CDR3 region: CASGTSSSGQETQYF. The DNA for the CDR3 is TGTGCCAGCGGTACATCCTCCTCAGGTCAAGAGACCCAGTACTTC.

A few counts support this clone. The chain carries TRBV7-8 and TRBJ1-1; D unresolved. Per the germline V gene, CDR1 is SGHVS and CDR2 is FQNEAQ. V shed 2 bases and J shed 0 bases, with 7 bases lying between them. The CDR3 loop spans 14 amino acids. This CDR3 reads CASSLRWVNTEAFF. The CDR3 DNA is TGTGCCAGCAGCTTAAGGTGGGTGAACACTGAAGCTTTCTTT.

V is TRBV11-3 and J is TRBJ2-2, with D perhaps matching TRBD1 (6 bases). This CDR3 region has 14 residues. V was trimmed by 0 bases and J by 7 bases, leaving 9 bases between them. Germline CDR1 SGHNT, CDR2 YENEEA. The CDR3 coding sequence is TGTGCCAGCAGCTTAGAAGGGGGAATCGGGGAGCTGTTTTTT. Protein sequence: CASSLEGGIGELFF.

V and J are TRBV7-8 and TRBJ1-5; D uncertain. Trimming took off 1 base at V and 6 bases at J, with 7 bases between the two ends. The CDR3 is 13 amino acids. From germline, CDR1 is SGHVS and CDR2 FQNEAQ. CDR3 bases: TGTGCCAGCAGCTTAGGGCGAACTCAGCCCCAGCATTTT. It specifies CASSLGRTQPQHF.

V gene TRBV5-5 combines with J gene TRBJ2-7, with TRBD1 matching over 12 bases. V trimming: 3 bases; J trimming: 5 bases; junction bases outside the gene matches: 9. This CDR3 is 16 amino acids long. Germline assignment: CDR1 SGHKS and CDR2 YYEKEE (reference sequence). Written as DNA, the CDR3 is TGTGCCAGCAGCTCCGCTGGGACAGGGGGCAGGAACGAGCAGTACTTC. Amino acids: CASSSAGTGGRNEQYF.

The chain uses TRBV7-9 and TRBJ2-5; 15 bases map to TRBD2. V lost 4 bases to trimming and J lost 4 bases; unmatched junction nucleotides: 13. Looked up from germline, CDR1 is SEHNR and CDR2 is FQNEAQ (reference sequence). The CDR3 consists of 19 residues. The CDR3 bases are TGTGCCAGCAGCTCCTTAGCCTTGGGGGGACTAGCGGGGGGAGAGACCCAGTACTTC. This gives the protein CASSSLALGGLAGGETQYF.

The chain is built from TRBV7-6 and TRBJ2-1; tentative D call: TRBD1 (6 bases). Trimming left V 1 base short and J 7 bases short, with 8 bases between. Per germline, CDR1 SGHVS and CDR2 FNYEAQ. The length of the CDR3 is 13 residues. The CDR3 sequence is CASSLGTDNEQFF. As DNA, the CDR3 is TGTGCCAGCAGCTTAGGGACAGATAATGAGCAGTTCTTC.

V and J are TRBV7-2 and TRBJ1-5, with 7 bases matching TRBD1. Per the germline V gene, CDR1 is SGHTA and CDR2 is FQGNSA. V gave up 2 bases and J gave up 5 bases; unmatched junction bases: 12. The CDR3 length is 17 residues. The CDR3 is CASSLHKGTATDQPQHF. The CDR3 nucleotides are TGTGCCAGCAGCTTACACAAGGGGACAGCCACCGATCAGCCCCAGCATTTT.

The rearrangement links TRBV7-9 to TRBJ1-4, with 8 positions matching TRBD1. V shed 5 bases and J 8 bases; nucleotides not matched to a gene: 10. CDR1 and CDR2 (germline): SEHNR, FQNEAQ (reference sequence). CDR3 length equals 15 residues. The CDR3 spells CASSPPGQVTEKLFF. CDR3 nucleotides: TGTGCCAGCAGCCCGCCGGGACAGGTTACGGAAAAACTGTTTTTT.

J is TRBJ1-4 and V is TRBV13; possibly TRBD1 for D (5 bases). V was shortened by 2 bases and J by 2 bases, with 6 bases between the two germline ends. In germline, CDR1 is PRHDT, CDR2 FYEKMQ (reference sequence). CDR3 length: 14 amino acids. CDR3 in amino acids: CASSLWGTNEKLFF. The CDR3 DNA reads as TGTGCCAGCAGCTTATGGGGGACTAATGAAAAACTGTTTTTT.